Below are 32 T cell receptor beta chains sequenced from a single sample in a study of metastatic and nonmetastatic thyroid tumors. Treatment of any kind had been given to no patient before thyroid surgery. TCRdb reprocessed the PCR reads via MiXCR. The sample carries under 20,000 clones, about 35% recorded once. Sequencing was performed on tumor tissue. These receptors were collected from a male donor with papillary thyroid cancer or a benign thyroid nodule (not recorded which). Some clones in this sample may be carry-over from other donors' samples.

This clone appeared many times. The chain combines TRBV27 with TRBJ2-7, with TRBD2 matching 11 bases. This CDR3 comprises 17 residues. The V segment lost 5 bases and the J segment 4 bases; nucleotides outside the gene matches: 13. The V gene's germline CDR1 is MNHEY and CDR2 SMNVEV (reference sequence). Here the CDR3 reads CASSPDGLAGAWYEQYF. CDR3 sequence (DNA): TGTGCCAGCAGTCCCGACGGACTAGCGGGTGCCTGGTACGAGCAGTACTTC.

This clone was recorded a few times. One end of the junction is discordant with germline, which a read error may explain. The rearrangement joins TRBV6-5 to TRBJ2-3; 8 nucleotides line up with TRBD1. The CDR3 is made up of 18 amino acids. Germline values: CDR1 MNHEY, CDR2 SVGAGI. The CDR3 protein is CTSRGRRGFELSTYTQYF. DNA of the CDR3: TGTACCAGCAGGGGGCGTCGGGGGTTTGAACTTAGCACATATACGCAGTATTTT.

Comments on this clone: This sample also contains other DNA sequences that code for the same CDR3. J is TRBJ1-1 and V is TRBV20-1; possibly TRBD1 for D (5 bases). Germline V CDR1 and CDR2: DFQATT, SNEGSKA (reference sequence). Trimming took off 3 bases at V and 5 bases at J, with 13 bases between the two ends. This CDR3 is 13 amino acids long. CDR3 bases: TGCAGTGCTAGCATGGGGGGAGGAACTGAAGCTTTCTTT. Translated: CSASMGGGTEAFF.

The V gene is TRBV28, the J gene TRBJ2-1, with 8 nucleotides matching TRBD1. The CDR3 sequence is 12 residues long. Trimming at V came to 5 bases and at J to 10 bases, leaving 4 bases not matched to a gene. The V gene's germline CDR1 is MDHEN and CDR2 SYDVKM. The CDR3 sequence: CASSLRDREQFF. CDR3 sequence (DNA): TGTGCCAGCAGTCTCAGGGACAGGGAGCAGTTCTTC. Full variable domain (missing parts from reference TRBV28 and TRBJ2-1): DVKVTQSSRYLVKRTGEKVFLECVQDMDHENMFWYRQDPGLGLRLIYFSYDVKMKEKGDIPEGYSVSREKKERFSLILESASTNQTSMYLCASSLRDREQFFGPGTRLTVL.

This clone was detected a few times. Sequence at one end of the junction differs from germline and may be a read error. CDR3 sequence (DNA): TGTGCCAGCAGCGTAGTTGACTCCGGTGAGCTGTTTTTT. Protein sequence: CASSVVDSGELFF. The chain couples TRBV9 to TRBJ2-2; D gene uncertain. Germline V CDR1 and CDR2: SGDLS, YYNGEE. The CDR3 extends over 13 amino acids.

The chain links TRBV20-1 to TRBJ2-3; 8 bases map to TRBD2. Germline V gives CDR1 DFQATT, CDR2 SNEGSKA (reference sequence). The CDR3 is made up of 16 amino acids. V lost 6 bases, J lost 7 bases, and 18 bases stayed unmatched. This CDR3 is CSAGGAGGPDTYTQYF. The CDR3, as DNA: TGCAGTGCGGGCGGTGCGGGAGGTCCGGATACATATACGCAGTATTTT.

The V and J genes are TRBV20-1 and TRBJ2-3, with 13 bases matching TRBD2. The germline V gene encodes CDR1 DFQATT and CDR2 SNEGSKA (reference sequence). The CDR3 runs 16 residues. In DNA, the CDR3 is TGCACCCTAGTCGGGACTAGCGGGGTGCTCACAGATACGCAGTATTTT. Its translation: CTLVGTSGVLTDTQYF.

The chain couples TRBV30 to TRBJ2-7; D remains unclear. The CDR3 has 15 residues. Per germline, CDR1 GTSNPN and CDR2 SVGIG (reference sequence). The ends were cut back, 4 bases at V and 2 bases at J, with 18 bases in the middle. The CDR3 here is CAWKPLDSLPYEQYF. For the CDR3, the DNA is TGTGCCTGGAAGCCCCTAGACTCGCTCCCCTACGAGCAGTACTTC.

This clone was found many times. CDR3 region: CASSFGRGAQPQHF. CDR3 nucleotide sequence: TGTGCCAGCAGTTTCGGCAGGGGGGCTCAGCCCCAGCATTTT. The V and J genes are TRBV27 and TRBJ1-5; 7 bases line up with TRBD1. The CDR3 is 14 amino acids. Germline V gene sequence: CDR1 MNHEY, CDR2 SMNVEV (reference sequence). V lost 3 bases, J lost 6 bases, and 5 bases stayed unmatched.

This clone was counted at least ten times. V gene TRBV5-5 combines with J gene TRBJ2-7; D not resolved. This CDR3 comprises 15 residues. Germline values: CDR1 SGHKS, CDR2 YYEKEE (reference sequence). The V end lost 4 bases, the J end lost 3 bases, and 17 bases lay between the germline ends. The CDR3 DNA follows: TGTGCCAGCAGCCCCTGGACCGATTATATCTACGAGCAGTACTTC. This sequence encodes CASSPWTDYIYEQYF. The complete variable domain, with remaining parts taken from reference TRBV5-5 and TRBJ2-7, reads DAGVTQSPTHLIKTRGQQVTLRCSPISGHKSVSWYQQVLGQGPQFIFQYYEKEERGRGNFPDRFSARQFPNYSSELNVNALLLGDSALYLCASSPWTDYIYEQYFGPGTRLTVT.

J is TRBJ1-2 and V is TRBV5-1, with TRBD1 identical over 10 bases. The CDR3 is 16 residues long. After removal of 3 bases from V and 6 bases from J, the junction contained 11 bases not matched to a gene. Germline loops: CDR1 SGHRS, CDR2 YFSETQ. The CDR3 is CASSSAGTGVFHGYTF. The CDR3 DNA follows: TGCGCCAGCAGCTCGGCGGGGACAGGGGTTTTTCATGGCTACACCTTC.

In its sample, this clone was seen many times. In the same sample, other DNA sequences code for this CDR3. The genes are TRBV27 and TRBJ1-4; tentatively, D is TRBD1 (5 bases). Germline loops: CDR1 MNHEY, CDR2 SMNVEV (reference sequence). The CDR3 contains 14 residues. Trimming removed 4 bases from V and 4 bases from J, with 10 bases in between. CDR3 sequence (DNA): TGTGCCAGCAGTTCCCGGGACCTTAATGAAAAACTGTTTTTT. This sequence encodes CASSSRDLNEKLFF.

This clone came up many times. An end of the junction does not agree with germline; a read error may underlie this. The chain links TRBV27 to TRBJ2-3; TRBD1 matches at 7 bases. The CDR3 covers 14 residues. Per the germline V gene, CDR1 is MNHEY and CDR2 is SMNVEV (reference sequence). The chain's CDR3 is CASRSSTTGKDPFF. In nucleotides, the CDR3 is TGTGCCAGCAGATCCTCTACGACAGGGAAGGACCCCTTCTTT.

In its sample, this clone was seen many times. The chain couples TRBV20-1 to TRBJ2-3, with D unresolved. With 7 bases removed from V and 3 bases from J, the gap between germline ends came to 11 bases. This CDR3 has 12 amino acids. Germline V gene sequence: CDR1 DFQATT, CDR2 SNEGSKA (reference sequence). The CDR3 DNA sequence: TGCAGTGTATTGTTCCGGACAGATACGCAGTATTTT. This translates into CSVLFRTDTQYF.

This clone was observed many times. The gene calls are TRBV11-3 and TRBJ1-1; 9 bases match TRBD1. CDR3 length: 15 residues. The V and J ends lost 6 bases and 1 base, in that order; junction bases with no gene match: 6. Germline lookup yields CDR1 SGHNT and CDR2 YENEEA. The CDR3 is CASRLPGQGNTEAFF. The CDR3 region has the DNA TGTGCCAGCAGACTACCGGGACAGGGGAACACTGAAGCTTTCTTT.

In its sample, this clone was seen many times. The chain joins TRBV25-1 to TRBJ1-1; D unresolved. Deletions cut 1 base from V and 5 bases from J, with 14 bases between. The germline gives CDR1 MGHDK, CDR2 SYGVNS. The CDR3 sequence is 15 residues long. In DNA form, the CDR3 reads TGTGCCAGCAGTGAATGGGGATTAGGAGTGACTGAAGCTTTCTTT. Residues: CASSEWGLGVTEAFF.

This chain connects TRBV25-1 to TRBJ2-7; tentatively, D is TRBD2 (5 bases). Looked up from germline, CDR1 is MGHDK and CDR2 is SYGVNS. This CDR3 comprises 14 residues. V was cut by 3 bases and J by 6 bases, with 15 bases left in between. CDR3 sequence: CASSEFRVEGEQYF. CDR3 sequence (DNA): TGTGCCAGCAGTGAGTTTAGGGTTGAGGGCGAGCAGTACTTC.

This clone was recorded many times. The chain employs TRBV11-3 and TRBJ2-2, with 11 bases fitting TRBD1. Trimming removed 5 bases from V and 8 bases from J; junction bases left unmatched: 7. There are 15 residues in the CDR3. The germline gives CDR1 SGHNT, CDR2 YENEEA. The CDR3 loop is CASSTRDRGTGELFF. DNA for the CDR3: TGTGCCAGCAGCACCAGGGACAGGGGGACGGGGGAGCTGTTTTTT.

The chain is built from TRBV5-1 and TRBJ2-2, with a possible D match to TRBD1 (6 bases). Trimming stripped 5 bases from V and 10 bases from J, with 15 bases between. Germline V gives CDR1 SGHRS, CDR2 YFSETQ. There are 13 residues in the CDR3. CDR3: CASRGTYSAELFF. CDR3 DNA sequence: TGCGCCAGCAGGGGGACATACTCCGCGGAGCTGTTTTTT.

The chain links TRBV6-1 to TRBJ2-7; maybe TRBD1 (5 bases). Germline V gene data show CDR1 as MNHNS and CDR2 as SASEGT. The CDR3 runs 14 residues. Deletions cut 2 bases from V and 2 bases from J, with 10 bases between. The CDR3 nucleotides are TGTGCCAGCAGTGAACGGCAGGGTCCCTACGAGCAGTACTTC. Its protein product is CASSERQGPYEQYF.

The chain carries TRBV7-8 and TRBJ2-7; D is unclear. Trimming pared 1 base from V and 0 bases from J, leaving 13 bases between. The germline gives CDR1 SGHVS, CDR2 FQNEAQ. The CDR3 covers 16 residues. Here the CDR3 DNA reads TGTGCCAGCAGCTTAGTATTCGACGGAAGCTCCTACGAGCAGTACTTC. Residues: CASSLVFDGSSYEQYF.

The table lists this clone with many counts. The CDR3, as DNA: TGTGCCAGCAGCACCCCGTGGGACGGAAGCTCCTACAATGAGCAGTTCTTC. Its protein product is CASSTPWDGSSYNEQFF. The chain uses TRBV11-3 and TRBJ2-1; tentatively, D is TRBD1 or TRBD2 (5 bases each). The ends were cut back, 5 bases at V and 0 bases at J, with 17 bases in the middle. The CDR3 is 17 amino acids. Looked up from germline, CDR1 is SGHNT and CDR2 is YENEEA. The whole variable domain, remainder taken from reference TRBV11-3 and TRBJ2-1, is EAGVVQSPRYKIIEKKQPVAFWCNPISGHNTLYWYLQNLGQGPELLIRYENEEAVDDSQLPKDRFSAERLKGVDSTLKIQPAELGDSAVYLCASSTPWDGSSYNEQFFGPGTRLTVL.

This clone was observed once. The chain has TRBV7-3 and TRBJ2-3; unclear D gene. V was shortened by 1 base and J by 11 bases, with 13 bases between the two germline ends. CDR1 and CDR2 (germline): SGHTA, FQGTGA. The CDR3 loop spans 13 amino acids. The CDR3 coding sequence is TGTGCCAGCAGCTTAATTCCAGTGGTGGTGCAGTATTTT. Translating gives CASSLIPVVVQYF.

In its sample, this clone ranks as medium-sized. J is TRBJ2-5 and V is TRBV18, with D uncertain. Germline V CDR1 and CDR2: KGHSH, LQKENI. This CDR3 has 13 amino acids. Trimming pared 5 bases from V and 5 bases from J, leaving 12 bases between. Written as DNA, the CDR3 is TGTGCCAGCTCAAGGCCCGTTGGGGAGACCCAGTACTTC. Translating it yields CASSRPVGETQYF.

About this clone itself: The junction departs from the called germline gene at one end, perhaps through a read error. This chain joins TRBV20-1 and TRBJ2-7, with TRBD2 matching over 9 bases. This CDR3 comprises 13 residues. Germline V lookup: CDR1 DFQATT, CDR2 SNEGSKA (reference sequence). CDR3 sequence: CSSLLAGVYDQYF. The CDR3, as DNA: TGCAGTTCTCTGTTAGCGGGAGTCTACGATCAGTACTTC.

The chain couples TRBV5-1 to TRBJ2-1; 8 nucleotides align to TRBD2. This CDR3 is 14 amino acids long. Per the germline V gene, CDR1 is SGHRS and CDR2 is YFSETQ. After removal of 5 bases from V and 6 bases from J, the junction contained 7 bases not matched to a gene. The CDR3 sequence: CASSKRENGNEQFF. CDR3 bases: TGCGCCAGCAGTAAGCGGGAGAATGGCAATGAGCAGTTCTTC.

The chain uses TRBV12-3 or TRBV12-4 and TRBJ1-1, with TRBD1 identical over 9 bases. The CDR3 extends over 14 amino acids. V lost 3 bases, J lost 6 bases, and 5 bases stayed unmatched. CDR3 nucleotide sequence: TGTGCCAGCAGTTTGTCACAGGGGGCGGCTGAAGCTTTCTTT. This translates into CASSLSQGAAEAFF.

V and J are TRBV20-1 and TRBJ2-7; no clear D. Germline-derived CDR1 and CDR2 are DFQATT and SNEGSKA (reference sequence). CDR3 length equals 9 residues. Written as DNA, the CDR3 is TGCTGCCGTTTTGGTGAGCAGTACTTC. This sequence encodes CCRFGEQYF.

This clone was counted once. This may come from a read error, since a much larger clone is one base off. The CDR3 does not end in the conserved phenylalanine or tryptophan, so this is likely a read error. This chain joins TRBV7-2 and TRBJ2-7; D gene unclear. This CDR3 region has 15 residues. Germline CDR1 reads SGHTA; CDR2 reads FQGNSA. CDR3 sequence reads: CASTLVSISEYEQYL. CDR3 DNA sequence: TGTGCCAGCACCTTAGTTTCTATCTCCGAATACGAGCAGTACCTC.

This clone was counted only a few times. The chain has TRBV7-2 and TRBJ2-7; D might be TRBD1 (6 bases). Trimming took off 4 bases at V and 2 bases at J, with 12 bases between the two ends. Germline lookup yields CDR1 SGHTA and CDR2 FQGNSA. The CDR3 extends over 14 amino acids. CDR3 coding DNA: TGTGCCAGCAGCTACAGGACAGCCACCTACGAGCAGTACTTC. This translates into CASSYRTATYEQYF.

As concerns this clone: A junction end diverges from the germline sequence, so it may reflect a read error. The V call is TRBV20-1, the J call TRBJ2-7, with 7 bases matching TRBD1. The CDR3 runs 13 residues. Germline CDR1 and CDR2: DFQATT and SNEGSKA (reference sequence). The CDR3 DNA follows: TGCATTGCGAGGGACAGAGTGGGGGACGAGCCGTACTTC. This codes for CIARDRVGDEPYF.

This clone appeared a few times. The chain recombines TRBV6-1 with TRBJ1-2; D might be TRBD1 (6 bases). The V and J ends lost 4 bases and 5 bases respectively, with 14 bases between them. The CDR3 is 14 residues long. Per germline, CDR1 MNHNS and CDR2 SASEGT. The CDR3 DNA follows: TGTGCCAGCAGTGGGGGGGGCGCATTATATGGCTACACCTTC. Its translation is CASSGGGALYGYTF.